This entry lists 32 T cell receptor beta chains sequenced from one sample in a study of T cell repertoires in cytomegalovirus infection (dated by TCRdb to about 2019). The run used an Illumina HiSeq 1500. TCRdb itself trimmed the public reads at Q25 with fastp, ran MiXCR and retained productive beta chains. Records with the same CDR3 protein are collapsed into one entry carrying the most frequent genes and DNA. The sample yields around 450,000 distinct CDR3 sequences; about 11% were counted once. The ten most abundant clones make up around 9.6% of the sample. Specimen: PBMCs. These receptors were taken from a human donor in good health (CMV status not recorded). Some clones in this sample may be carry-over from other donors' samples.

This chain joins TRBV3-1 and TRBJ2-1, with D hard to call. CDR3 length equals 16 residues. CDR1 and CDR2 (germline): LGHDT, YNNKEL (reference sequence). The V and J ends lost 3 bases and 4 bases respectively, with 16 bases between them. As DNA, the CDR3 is TGTGCCAGCAGCCATTCCTCCGAAACGGTATACAATGAGCAGTTCTTC. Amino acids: CASSHSSETVYNEQFF.

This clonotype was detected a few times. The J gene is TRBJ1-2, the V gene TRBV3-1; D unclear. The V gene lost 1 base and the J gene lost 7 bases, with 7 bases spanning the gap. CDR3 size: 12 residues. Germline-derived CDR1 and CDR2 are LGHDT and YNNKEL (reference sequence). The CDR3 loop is CASSQGASGYTF. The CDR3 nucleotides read TGTGCCAGCAGCCAAGGGGCCAGTGGCTACACCTTC.

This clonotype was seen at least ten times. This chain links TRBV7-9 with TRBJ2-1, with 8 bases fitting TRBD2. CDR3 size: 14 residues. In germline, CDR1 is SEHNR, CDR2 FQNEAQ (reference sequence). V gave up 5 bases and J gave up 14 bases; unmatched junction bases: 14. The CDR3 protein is CASSPQAGAFQEFF. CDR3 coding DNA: TGTGCCAGCAGCCCCCAAGCGGGAGCCTTCCAAGAGTTCTTC.

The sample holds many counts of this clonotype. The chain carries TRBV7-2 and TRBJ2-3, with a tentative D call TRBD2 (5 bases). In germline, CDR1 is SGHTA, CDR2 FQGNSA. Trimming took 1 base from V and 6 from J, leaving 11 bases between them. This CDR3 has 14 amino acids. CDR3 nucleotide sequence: TGTGCCAGCAGCTTAGGGACTTCCCAGGATACGCAGTATTTT. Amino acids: CASSLGTSQDTQYF.

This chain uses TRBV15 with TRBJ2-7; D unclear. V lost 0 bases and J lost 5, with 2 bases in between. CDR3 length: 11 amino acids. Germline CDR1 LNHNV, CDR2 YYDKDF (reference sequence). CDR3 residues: CATSRDDEQYF. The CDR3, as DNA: TGTGCCACCAGCAGAGACGACGAGCAGTACTTC. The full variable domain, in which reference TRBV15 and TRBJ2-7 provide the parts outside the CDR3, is DAMVIQNPRYQVTQFGKPVTLSCSQTLNHNVMYWYQQKSSQAPKLLFHYYDKDFNNEADTPDNFQSRRPNTSFCFLDIRSPGLGDTAMYLCATSRDDEQYFGPGTRLTVT.

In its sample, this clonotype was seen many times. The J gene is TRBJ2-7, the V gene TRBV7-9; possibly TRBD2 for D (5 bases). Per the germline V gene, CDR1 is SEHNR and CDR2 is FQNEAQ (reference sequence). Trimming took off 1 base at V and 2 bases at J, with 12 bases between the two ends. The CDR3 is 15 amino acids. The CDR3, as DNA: TGTGCCAGCAGCTTAGAAGAGGGATCCACCTACGAGCAGTACTTC. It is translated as CASSLEEGSTYEQYF.

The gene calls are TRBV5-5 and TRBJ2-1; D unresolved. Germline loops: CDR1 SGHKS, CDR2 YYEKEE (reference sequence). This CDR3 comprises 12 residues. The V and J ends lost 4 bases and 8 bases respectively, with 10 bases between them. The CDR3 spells CASSLYLDEQFF. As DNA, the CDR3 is TGTGCCAGCAGCCTGTATCTGGATGAGCAGTTCTTC.

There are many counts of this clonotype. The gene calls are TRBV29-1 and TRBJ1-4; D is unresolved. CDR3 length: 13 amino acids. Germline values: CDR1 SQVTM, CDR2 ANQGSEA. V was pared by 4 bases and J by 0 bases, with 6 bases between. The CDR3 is CSVVQTTNEKLFF. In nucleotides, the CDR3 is TGCAGCGTTGTCCAGACAACTAATGAAAAACTGTTTTTT.

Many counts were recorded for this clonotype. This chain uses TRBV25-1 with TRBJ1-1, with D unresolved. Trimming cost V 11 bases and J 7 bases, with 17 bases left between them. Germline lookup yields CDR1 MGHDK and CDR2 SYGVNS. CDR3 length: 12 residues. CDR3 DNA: TGTGCCGCGTCCGTTGATCAGAATGAAGCTTTCTTT. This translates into CAASVDQNEAFF.

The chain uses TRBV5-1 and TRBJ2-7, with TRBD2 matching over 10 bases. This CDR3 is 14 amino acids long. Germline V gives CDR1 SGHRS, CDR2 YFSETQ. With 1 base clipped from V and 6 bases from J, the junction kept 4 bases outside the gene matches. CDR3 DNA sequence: TGCGCCAGCAGCTTGACAGCGGGAGGGCCCGAGCAGTACTTC. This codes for CASSLTAGGPEQYF.

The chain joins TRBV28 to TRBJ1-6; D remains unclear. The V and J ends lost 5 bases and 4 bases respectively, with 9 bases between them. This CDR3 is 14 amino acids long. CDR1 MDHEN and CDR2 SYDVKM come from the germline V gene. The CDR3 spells CASSGVHYNSPLHF. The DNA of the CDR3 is TGTGCCAGCAGTGGGGTTCATTATAATTCACCCCTCCACTTT.

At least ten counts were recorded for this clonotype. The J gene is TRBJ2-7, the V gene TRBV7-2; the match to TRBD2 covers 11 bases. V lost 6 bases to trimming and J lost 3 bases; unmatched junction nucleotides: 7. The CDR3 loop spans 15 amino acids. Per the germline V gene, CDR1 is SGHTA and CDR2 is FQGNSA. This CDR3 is CASRLGLAEGYEQYF. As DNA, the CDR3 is TGTGCCAGCAGGTTGGGACTAGCGGAGGGCTACGAGCAGTACTTC.

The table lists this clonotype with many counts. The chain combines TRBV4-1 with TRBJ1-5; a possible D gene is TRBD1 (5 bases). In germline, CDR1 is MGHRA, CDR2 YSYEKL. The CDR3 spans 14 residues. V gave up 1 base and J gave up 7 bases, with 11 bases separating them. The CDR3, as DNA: TGCGCCAGCAGCCAAGTTGGGGGGGGGCAGCCCCAGCATTTT. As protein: CASSQVGGGQPQHF.

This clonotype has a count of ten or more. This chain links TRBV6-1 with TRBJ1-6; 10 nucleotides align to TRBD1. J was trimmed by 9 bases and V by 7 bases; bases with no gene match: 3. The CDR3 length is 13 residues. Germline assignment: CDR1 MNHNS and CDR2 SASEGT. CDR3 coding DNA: TGTGCCAGCACGCGGACAGGGGGTTCACCCCTCCACTTT. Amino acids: CASTRTGGSPLHF.

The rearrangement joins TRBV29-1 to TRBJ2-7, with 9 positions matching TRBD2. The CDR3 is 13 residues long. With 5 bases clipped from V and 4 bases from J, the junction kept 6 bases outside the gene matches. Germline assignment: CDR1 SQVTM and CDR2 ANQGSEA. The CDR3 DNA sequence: TGCAGCGTTCGCGGGAGGGCCTTTTACGAGCAGTACTTC. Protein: CSVRGRAFYEQYF.

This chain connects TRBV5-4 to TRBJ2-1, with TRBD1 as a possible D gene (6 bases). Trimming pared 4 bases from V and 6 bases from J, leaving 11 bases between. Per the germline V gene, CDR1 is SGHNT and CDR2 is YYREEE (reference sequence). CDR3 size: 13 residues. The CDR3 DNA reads TGTGCCAGCAGCCAGATACAGGGCAATGAGCAGTTCTTC. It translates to CASSQIQGNEQFF.

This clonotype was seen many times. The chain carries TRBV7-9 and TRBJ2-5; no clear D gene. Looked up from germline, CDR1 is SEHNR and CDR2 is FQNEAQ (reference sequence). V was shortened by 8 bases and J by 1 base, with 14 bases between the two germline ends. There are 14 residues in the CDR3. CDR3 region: CASLLGHSQETQYF. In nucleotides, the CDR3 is TGTGCCAGCTTACTCGGGCACTCCCAAGAGACCCAGTACTTC.

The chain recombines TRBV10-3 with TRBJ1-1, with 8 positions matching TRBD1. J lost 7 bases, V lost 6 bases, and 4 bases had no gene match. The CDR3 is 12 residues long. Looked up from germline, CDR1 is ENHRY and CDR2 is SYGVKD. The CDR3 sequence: CAISQGAVEAFF. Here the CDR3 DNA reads TGTGCCATCAGCCAGGGGGCGGTTGAAGCTTTCTTT.

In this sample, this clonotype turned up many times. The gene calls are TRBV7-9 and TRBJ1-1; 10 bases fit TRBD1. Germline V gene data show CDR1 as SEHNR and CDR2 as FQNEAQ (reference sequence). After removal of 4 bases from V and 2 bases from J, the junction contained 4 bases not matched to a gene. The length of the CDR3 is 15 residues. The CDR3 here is CASSSGQGFNTEAFF. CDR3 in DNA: TGTGCCAGCAGCTCGGGACAGGGGTTTAACACTGAAGCTTTCTTT.

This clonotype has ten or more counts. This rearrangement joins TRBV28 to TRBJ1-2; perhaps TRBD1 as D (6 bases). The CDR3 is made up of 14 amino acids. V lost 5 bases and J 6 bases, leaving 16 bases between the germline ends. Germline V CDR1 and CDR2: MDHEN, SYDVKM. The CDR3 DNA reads TGTGCCAGCAGTCCCGGTAGGGGGGGGAATGGCTACACCTTC. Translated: CASSPGRGGNGYTF.

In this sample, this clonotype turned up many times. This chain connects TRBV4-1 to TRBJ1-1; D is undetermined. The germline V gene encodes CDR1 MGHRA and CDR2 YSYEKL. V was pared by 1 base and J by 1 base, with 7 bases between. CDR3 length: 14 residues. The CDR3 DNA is TGCGCCAGCAGCCAAGGGAAGGGGAACACTGAAGCTTTCTTT. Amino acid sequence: CASSQGKGNTEAFF.

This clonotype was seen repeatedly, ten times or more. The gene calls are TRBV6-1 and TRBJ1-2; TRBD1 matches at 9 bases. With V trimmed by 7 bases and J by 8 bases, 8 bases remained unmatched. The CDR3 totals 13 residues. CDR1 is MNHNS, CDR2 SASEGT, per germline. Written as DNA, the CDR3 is TGTGCCAGCACTGTGGGGACAGGGCACGGCTACACCTTC. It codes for CASTVGTGHGYTF.

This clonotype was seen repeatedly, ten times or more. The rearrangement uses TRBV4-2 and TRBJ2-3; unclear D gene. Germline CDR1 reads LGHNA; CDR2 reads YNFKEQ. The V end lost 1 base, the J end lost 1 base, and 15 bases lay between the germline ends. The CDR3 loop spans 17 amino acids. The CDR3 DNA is TGTGCCAGCAGCCAAGCCTCGCCGGTATACGGCACAGATACGCAGTATTTT. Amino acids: CASSQASPVYGTDTQYF.

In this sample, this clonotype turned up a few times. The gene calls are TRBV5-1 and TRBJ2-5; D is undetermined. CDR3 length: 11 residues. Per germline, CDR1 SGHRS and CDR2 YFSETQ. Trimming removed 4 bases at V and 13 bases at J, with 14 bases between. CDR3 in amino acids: CASSGALTTYF. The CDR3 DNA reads TGCGCCAGCAGCGGCGCCCTAACTACGTACTTC.

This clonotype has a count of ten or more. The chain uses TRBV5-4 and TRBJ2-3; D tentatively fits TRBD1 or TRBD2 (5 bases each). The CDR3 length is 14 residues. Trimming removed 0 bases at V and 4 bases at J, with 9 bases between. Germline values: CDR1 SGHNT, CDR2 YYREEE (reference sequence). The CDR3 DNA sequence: TGTGCCAGCAGCTTGGTACGGGACGCAGATACGCAGTATTTT. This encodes CASSLVRDADTQYF.

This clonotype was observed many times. CDR3 in DNA: TGTGCCAGCAGTGAATCCCCAGGTGGTGGGGCCAACGTCCTGACTTTC. Translated: CASSESPGGGANVLTF. This chain joins TRBV25-1 and TRBJ2-6; D gene unclear. CDR3 length: 16 residues. Germline V gives CDR1 MGHDK, CDR2 SYGVNS. V lost 1 base and J lost 3, with 10 bases in between.

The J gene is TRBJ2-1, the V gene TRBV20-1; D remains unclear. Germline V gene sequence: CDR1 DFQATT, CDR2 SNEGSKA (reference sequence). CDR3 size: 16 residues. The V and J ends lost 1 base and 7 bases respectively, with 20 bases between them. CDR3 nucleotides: TGCAGTGCTAGAGCCCTGTCGAGTCCTTTATCGAATGAGCAGTTCTTC. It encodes CSARALSSPLSNEQFF.

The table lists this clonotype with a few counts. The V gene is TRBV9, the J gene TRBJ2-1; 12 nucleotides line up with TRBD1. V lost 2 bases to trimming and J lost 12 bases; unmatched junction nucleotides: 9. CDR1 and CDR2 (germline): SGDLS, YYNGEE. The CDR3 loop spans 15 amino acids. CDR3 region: CASSVAGTGGPGQFF. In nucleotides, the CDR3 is TGTGCCAGCAGCGTCGCCGGGACAGGGGGCCCGGGGCAGTTCTTC.

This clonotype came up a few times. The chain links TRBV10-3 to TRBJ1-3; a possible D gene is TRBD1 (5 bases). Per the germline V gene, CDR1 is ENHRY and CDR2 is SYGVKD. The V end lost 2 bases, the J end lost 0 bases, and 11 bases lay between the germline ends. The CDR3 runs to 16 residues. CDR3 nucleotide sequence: TGTGCCATCAGTGAGACGGGACCAACCTCTGGAAACACCATATATTTT. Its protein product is CAISETGPTSGNTIYF.

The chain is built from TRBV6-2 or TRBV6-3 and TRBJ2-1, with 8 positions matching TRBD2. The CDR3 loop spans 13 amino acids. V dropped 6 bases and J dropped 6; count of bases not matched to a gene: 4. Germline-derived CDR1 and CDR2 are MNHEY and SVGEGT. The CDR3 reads CASREREINEQFF. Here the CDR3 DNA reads TGTGCCAGCAGGGAGCGGGAGATCAATGAGCAGTTCTTC.

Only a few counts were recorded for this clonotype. CDR3 bases: TGTGCCAGCACCCCCTCCTCTCGGGCGGTGAACACTGAAGCTTTCTTT. Translated, it gives CASTPSSRAVNTEAFF. This chain joins TRBV7-9 and TRBJ1-1; D ambiguous. The CDR3 runs 16 residues. Deletions cut 7 bases from V and 0 bases from J, with 18 bases between. The germline V gene has CDR1 SEHNR and CDR2 FQNEAQ (reference sequence). Based on the CDR3 plus reference TRBV7-9 and TRBJ1-1, the full variable domain is DTGVSQNPRHKITKRGQNVTFRCDPISEHNRLYWYRQTLGQGPEFLTYFQNEAQLEKSRLLSDRFSAERPKGSFSTLEIQRTEQGDSAMYLCASTPSSRAVNTEAFFGQGTRLTVV.

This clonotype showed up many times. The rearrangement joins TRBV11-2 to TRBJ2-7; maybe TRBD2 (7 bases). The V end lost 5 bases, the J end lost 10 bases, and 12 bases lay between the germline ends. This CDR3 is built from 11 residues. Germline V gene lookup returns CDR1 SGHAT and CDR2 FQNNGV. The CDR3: CASSPGGTQYF. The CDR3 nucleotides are TGTGCCAGCAGCCCCGGGGGGACACAGTACTTC.